This T cell receptor beta chain came from a study of blood T cell repertoires in COVID-19. How the authors handled the data: The authors estimated nucleated cell counts from reference gene primer amplification. The table came from immunoSEQ multiplex PCR; TCRdb's copy has only in-frame clones and leaves some out. V, J and clone size reflect that table, while D and trimming were determined from the DNA. The table shows 260,000 or so clones, with around 88% occurring only once. The germline V gene has CDR1 DFQATT and CDR2 SNEGSKA (reference sequence). This CDR3 region has 16 residues. Trimming at V came to 3 bases and at J to 5 bases, leaving 10 bases not matched to a gene. Participant age was roughly 18 to 95 years, and participants resided in roughly 25 US areas.

Input material: PBMCs or T cells enriched from blood (not recorded which). The J gene is TRBJ1-1, the V gene TRBV20-1; 12 bases line up with TRBD1. The source of this sequence is a woman between 40 and 55 years old with acute COVID-19. The CDR3 DNA follows: TGCAGTGCTAGTGGCCCGGGACAGGGGGCGAGGACTGAAGCTTTCTTT. Its translation: CSASGPGQGARTEAFF.